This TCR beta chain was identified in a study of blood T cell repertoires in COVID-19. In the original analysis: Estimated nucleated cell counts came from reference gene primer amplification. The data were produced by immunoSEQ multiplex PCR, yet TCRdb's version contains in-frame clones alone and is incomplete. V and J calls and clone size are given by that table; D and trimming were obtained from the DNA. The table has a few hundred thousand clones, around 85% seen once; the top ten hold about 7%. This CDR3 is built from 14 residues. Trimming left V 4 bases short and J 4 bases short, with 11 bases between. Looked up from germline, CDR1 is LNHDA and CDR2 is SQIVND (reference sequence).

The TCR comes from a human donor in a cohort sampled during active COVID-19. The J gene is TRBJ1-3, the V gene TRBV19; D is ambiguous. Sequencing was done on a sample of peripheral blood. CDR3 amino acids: CASSTGLLGNTIYF. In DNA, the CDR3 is TGTGCCAGTAGTACCGGTCTTCTCGGAAACACCATATATTTT.